A selection of T cell receptor beta chains follows, all from one sample in a study of graft-versus-host responses after intestinal transplantation. No antigen has been assigned to these receptors. The protocol was immunoSEQ multiplex PCR, while the TCRdb copy is restricted to in-frame clones and leaves out a portion. The repertoire consists of about 92,000 clones, with roughly four fifths occurring once and the leading ten covering approximately 18%. The input for sequencing was unstimulated CD8+ T cells sorted from spleen or lymph node cells, taken before intestinal transplant. These receptors came from a human donor who received an intestinal transplant. CDR3s include the opening cysteine and the closing phenylalanine or tryptophan. Fields, in order: D gene, J gene, clone size, CDR3 length, V gene, CDR3 protein, CDR3 DNA. D genes are given only for firm matches. Expanded clones get a size class; other rows say once, few or many, or leave the size out.

d_gene: -; j_gene: TRBJ2-1; abundance: few; len: 11; v_gene: TRBV6-5; CDR3aa: CASSYGHEQFF; CDR3nt: TGTGCCAGCAGTTACGGGCATGAGCAGTTCTTC
d_gene: TRBD1; j_gene: TRBJ2-7; abundance: -; len: 15; v_gene: TRBV5-1; CDR3aa: CASSSQGYLYYEQYF; CDR3nt: TGCGCCAGCAGCTCACAGGGGTACCTTTACTACGAGCAGTACTTC
d_gene: TRBD2; j_gene: TRBJ2-3; abundance: -; len: 15; v_gene: TRBV6-5; CDR3aa: CASTPAGASTDTQYF; CDR3nt: TGTGCCAGCACCCCAGCGGGGGCTAGCACAGATACGCAGTATTTT
d_gene: -; j_gene: TRBJ1-1; abundance: -; len: 10; v_gene: TRBV6-6; CDR3aa: CASKGQEAFF; CDR3nt: TGTGCCAGCAAAGGGCAAGAAGCTTTCTTT
d_gene: -; j_gene: TRBJ1-2; abundance: -; len: 13; v_gene: TRBV6-5; CDR3aa: CASSEGGGYGYTF; CDR3nt: TGTGCCAGCAGTGAGGGAGGGGGCTATGGCTACACCTTC
d_gene: TRBD2; j_gene: TRBJ2-3; abundance: -; len: 19; v_gene: TRBV7-8; CDR3aa: CASSPGTSGSRVGTDTQYF; CDR3nt: TGTGCCAGCAGCCCCGGGACTAGCGGGAGTAGAGTTGGCACAGATACGCAGTATTTT
d_gene: TRBD2; j_gene: TRBJ2-7; abundance: -; len: 17; v_gene: TRBV28; CDR3aa: CASSLYQAGVQTYEQYF; CDR3nt: TGTGCCAGCAGTTTATATCAGGCGGGGGTACAAACCTACGAGCAGTACTTC
d_gene: -; j_gene: TRBJ1-1; abundance: -; len: 16; v_gene: TRBV5-1; CDR3aa: CASLEGEGGERTEAFF; CDR3nt: TGCGCCAGCCTGGAGGGAGAAGGCGGGGAGAGAACTGAAGCTTTCTTT
d_gene: TRBD1; j_gene: TRBJ2-1; abundance: -; len: 15; v_gene: TRBV7-9; CDR3aa: CASSTEQGWYNEQFF; CDR3nt: TGTGCCAGCAGCACCGAACAGGGGTGGTACAATGAGCAGTTCTTC
d_gene: -; j_gene: TRBJ1-2; abundance: few; len: 14; v_gene: TRBV27; CDR3aa: CASSLTGPGYGYTF; CDR3nt: TGTGCCAGCAGTTTAACGGGACCGGGCTATGGCTACACCTTC
d_gene: -; j_gene: TRBJ2-7; abundance: once; len: 14; v_gene: TRBV4-1; CDR3aa: CASSQPGTSYEQYF; CDR3nt: TGCGCCAGCAGCCAACCAGGGACTTCCTACGAGCAGTACTTC
d_gene: -; j_gene: TRBJ2-3; abundance: -; len: 14; v_gene: TRBV5-1; CDR3aa: CASSDWTSTDTQYF; CDR3nt: TGCGCCAGCAGTGACTGGACTAGCACAGATACGCAGTATTTT
d_gene: -; j_gene: TRBJ1-5; abundance: once; len: 15; v_gene: TRBV30; CDR3aa: CAWSPETASNQPQHF; CDR3nt: TGTGCCTGGAGTCCCGAAACAGCTAGCAATCAGCCCCAGCATTTT
d_gene: TRBD1; j_gene: TRBJ2-7; abundance: once; len: 13; v_gene: TRBV29-1; CDR3aa: CSVGRTGGYEQYF; CDR3nt: TGCAGCGTCGGGAGGACAGGGGGCTACGAGCAGTACTTC
d_gene: -; j_gene: TRBJ2-2; abundance: -; len: 16; v_gene: TRBV28; CDR3aa: CASSSPRTANTGELFF; CDR3nt: TGTGCCAGCAGTTCTCCGAGGACAGCGAACACCGGGGAGCTGTTTTTT
d_gene: -; j_gene: TRBJ1-1; abundance: -; len: 11; v_gene: TRBV5-4; CDR3aa: CASSFGSEAFF; CDR3nt: TGTGCCAGCAGCTTTGGGTCTGAAGCTTTCTTT
d_gene: -; j_gene: TRBJ2-5; abundance: -; len: 14; v_gene: TRBV4-1; CDR3aa: CASSQRSLYETQYF; CDR3nt: TGCGCCAGCAGCCAACGTTCCTTGTATGAGACCCAGTACTTC
d_gene: -; j_gene: TRBJ2-7; abundance: once; len: 13; v_gene: TRBV6-1; CDR3aa: CASSLTDSYEQYF; CDR3nt: TGTGCCAGCAGTTTGACGGACTCCTACGAGCAGTACTTC
d_gene: -; j_gene: TRBJ1-6; abundance: -; len: 17; v_gene: TRBV21-1; CDR3aa: CASSKGRGGGGNSPLHF; CDR3nt: TGTGCCAGCAGCAAAGGGCGAGGGGGAGGGGGTAATTCACCCCTCCACTTT
d_gene: -; j_gene: TRBJ2-5; abundance: -; len: 14; v_gene: TRBV9; CDR3aa: CASSPEGRQETQYF; CDR3nt: TGTGCCAGCAGCCCAGAGGGCAGGCAAGAGACCCAGTACTTC
d_gene: TRBD1; j_gene: TRBJ2-7; abundance: -; len: 13; v_gene: TRBV5-1; CDR3aa: CATSWTGGHEQYF; CDR3nt: TGCGCCACCTCCTGGACAGGGGGCCACGAGCAGTACTTC
d_gene: -; j_gene: TRBJ2-3; abundance: -; len: 13; v_gene: TRBV6-5; CDR3aa: CASSYHTTDTQYF; CDR3nt: TGTGCCAGCAGTTACCATACCACAGATACGCAGTATTTT
d_gene: -; j_gene: TRBJ2-1; abundance: few; len: 17; v_gene: TRBV15; CDR3aa: CATSRTYPGDLYNEQFF; CDR3nt: TGTGCCACCAGCAGAACCTACCCAGGGGACCTTTACAATGAGCAGTTCTTC
d_gene: -; j_gene: TRBJ2-2; abundance: -; len: 13; v_gene: TRBV11-2; CDR3aa: CASSLEGTGELFF; CDR3nt: TGTGCCAGCAGCTTAGAGGGTACCGGGGAGCTGTTTTTT
d_gene: -; j_gene: TRBJ1-1; abundance: -; len: 12; v_gene: TRBV5-4; CDR3aa: CASSLQNTEAFF; CDR3nt: TGTGCCAGCAGCTTACAGAACACTGAAGCTTTCTTT
d_gene: -; j_gene: TRBJ1-1; abundance: -; len: 14; v_gene: TRBV28; CDR3aa: CASSPGHLNTEAFF; CDR3nt: TGTGCCAGCAGCCCGGGACACCTGAACACTGAAGCTTTCTTT
d_gene: -; j_gene: TRBJ1-1; abundance: -; len: 13; v_gene: TRBV7-6; CDR3aa: CASSLVSHTEAFF; CDR3nt: TGTGCCAGCAGCTTAGTGTCTCACACTGAAGCTTTCTTT
d_gene: -; j_gene: TRBJ2-3; abundance: -; len: 18; v_gene: TRBV4-1; CDR3aa: CASSQDLGLAPSTDTQYF; CDR3nt: TGCGCCAGCAGCCAAGATCTGGGGCTAGCGCCTAGCACAGATACGCAGTATTTT
d_gene: -; j_gene: TRBJ2-1; abundance: -; len: 13; v_gene: TRBV11-2; CDR3aa: CASSSGQYNEQFF; CDR3nt: TGTGCCAGCAGCTCTGGCCAGTACAATGAGCAGTTCTTC
d_gene: -; j_gene: TRBJ1-1; abundance: -; len: 14; v_gene: TRBV9; CDR3aa: CASSVEGFGTEAFF; CDR3nt: TGTGCCAGCAGCGTAGAGGGGTTTGGCACTGAAGCTTTCTTT
d_gene: -; j_gene: TRBJ1-1; abundance: -; len: 12; v_gene: TRBV19; CDR3aa: CASSNMNTEAFF; CDR3nt: TGTGCCAGTAGTAACATGAACACTGAAGCTTTCTTT
d_gene: -; j_gene: TRBJ1-6; abundance: -; len: 21; v_gene: TRBV21-1; CDR3aa: CASSKGPSIAGGSSYNSPLHF; CDR3nt: TGTGCCAGCAGCAAAGGCCCTTCCATAGCAGGGGGAAGCTCCTATAATTCACCCCTCCACTTT
d_gene: TRBD2; j_gene: TRBJ2-5; abundance: -; len: 15; v_gene: TRBV6-5; CDR3aa: CASSYSHGGKETQYF; CDR3nt: TGTGCCAGCAGTTACTCGCACGGGGGGAAGGAGACCCAGTACTTC
d_gene: TRBD1; j_gene: TRBJ2-7; abundance: -; len: 15; v_gene: TRBV10-3; CDR3aa: CAISESKDRADEQYF; CDR3nt: TGTGCCATCAGTGAGTCAAAGGACAGGGCCGACGAGCAGTACTTC
d_gene: -; j_gene: TRBJ2-2; abundance: -; len: 14; v_gene: TRBV29-1; CDR3aa: CSVERSGNTGELFF; CDR3nt: TGCAGCGTTGAAAGGTCAGGGAATACCGGGGAGCTGTTTTTT
d_gene: TRBD1; j_gene: TRBJ2-7; abundance: -; len: 16; v_gene: TRBV6-1; CDR3aa: CASSEATGATSPEQYF; CDR3nt: TGTGCCAGCAGTGAAGCGACAGGGGCAACCTCCCCCGAGCAGTACTTC
d_gene: TRBD2; j_gene: TRBJ2-7; abundance: -; len: 15; v_gene: TRBV19; CDR3aa: CASATSGFSGDEQYF; CDR3nt: TGTGCCAGTGCCACTAGCGGATTTTCAGGCGACGAGCAGTACTTC
d_gene: -; j_gene: TRBJ2-7; abundance: -; len: 14; v_gene: TRBV13; CDR3aa: CASSLSGSGYEQYF; CDR3nt: TGTGCCAGCAGCTTATCAGGGAGCGGCTACGAGCAGTACTTC
d_gene: -; j_gene: TRBJ2-2; abundance: -; len: 12; v_gene: TRBV19; CDR3aa: CASRLNTGELFF; CDR3nt: TGTGCCAGTAGACTGAACACCGGGGAGCTGTTTTTT
d_gene: TRBD1; j_gene: TRBJ1-5; abundance: -; len: 15; v_gene: TRBV27; CDR3aa: CASSSGTGGRQPQHF; CDR3nt: TGTGCCAGCAGTTCCGGGACAGGGGGCAGGCAGCCCCAGCATTTT
d_gene: -; j_gene: TRBJ2-1; abundance: -; len: 11; v_gene: TRBV6-1; CDR3aa: CASSFNNEQFF; CDR3nt: TGTGCCAGCAGCTTCAACAATGAGCAGTTCTTC
d_gene: TRBD1; j_gene: TRBJ2-7; abundance: once; len: 15; v_gene: TRBV4-1; CDR3aa: CASSPWTGPSYEQYF; CDR3nt: TGCGCCAGCAGCCCTTGGACAGGACCTTCCTACGAGCAGTACTTC
d_gene: -; j_gene: TRBJ2-7; abundance: -; len: 14; v_gene: TRBV7-8; CDR3aa: CASSLGRGSDEQYF; CDR3nt: TGTGCCAGCAGCTTGGGCAGGGGATCAGACGAGCAGTACTTC
d_gene: -; j_gene: TRBJ1-5; abundance: -; len: 16; v_gene: TRBV19; CDR3aa: CASSILRQAGNQPQHF; CDR3nt: TGTGCCAGTAGTATTCTGCGTCAGGCGGGCAATCAGCCCCAGCATTTT
d_gene: -; j_gene: TRBJ1-1; abundance: -; len: 14; v_gene: TRBV13; CDR3aa: CASSLNPGESEAFF; CDR3nt: TGTGCCAGCAGCTTAAATCCAGGGGAAAGTGAAGCTTTCTTT
d_gene: -; j_gene: TRBJ1-1; abundance: -; len: 11; v_gene: TRBV2; CDR3aa: CASILNTEAFF; CDR3nt: TGTGCCAGCATTTTGAACACTGAAGCTTTCTTT
d_gene: -; j_gene: TRBJ2-5; abundance: -; len: 17; v_gene: TRBV10-2; CDR3aa: CASNPRETALYQETQYF; CDR3nt: TGCGCCAGCAACCCCAGGGAGACAGCGCTGTACCAAGAGACCCAGTACTTC
d_gene: -; j_gene: TRBJ2-7; abundance: -; len: 12; v_gene: TRBV18; CDR3aa: CASSRGFYEQYF; CDR3nt: TGTGCCAGCTCACGGGGATTCTACGAGCAGTACTTC
d_gene: -; j_gene: TRBJ1-1; abundance: -; len: 17; v_gene: TRBV5-1; CDR3aa: CASSLEAHRLSNTEAFF; CDR3nt: TGCGCCAGCAGCTTGGAGGCGCATCGACTTTCGAACACTGAAGCTTTCTTT
d_gene: -; j_gene: TRBJ2-4; abundance: -; len: 17; v_gene: TRBV28; CDR3aa: CASSFPTAGEAKNIQYF; CDR3nt: TGTGCCAGCAGTTTCCCCACCGCAGGGGAGGCCAAAAACATTCAGTACTTC
d_gene: -; j_gene: TRBJ1-1; abundance: once; len: 13; v_gene: TRBV4-1; CDR3aa: CASSQERDTEAFF; CDR3nt: TGCGCCAGCAGCCAAGAACGGGACACTGAAGCTTTCTTT
d_gene: -; j_gene: TRBJ1-6; abundance: -; len: 15; v_gene: TRBV9; CDR3aa: CASSAYGTATEPLHF; CDR3nt: TGTGCCAGCAGCGCCTACGGGACGGCGACGGAGCCCCTCCACTTT
d_gene: -; j_gene: TRBJ1-2; abundance: -; len: 14; v_gene: TRBV9; CDR3aa: CASSVDRQNYGYTF; CDR3nt: TGTGCCAGCAGCGTAGACCGACAGAACTATGGCTACACCTTC
d_gene: TRBD2; j_gene: TRBJ2-1; abundance: -; len: 15; v_gene: TRBV7-3; CDR3aa: CASSLTSGGADEQFF; CDR3nt: TGTGCCAGCAGCTTAACGAGCGGGGGGGCCGATGAGCAGTTCTTC
d_gene: -; j_gene: TRBJ2-7; abundance: -; len: 12; v_gene: TRBV6-1; CDR3aa: CASEGAAPEQYF; CDR3nt: TGTGCCAGCGAGGGCGCTGCTCCCGAGCAGTACTTC